This T cell receptor beta chain was observed in a study of OX40 agonist ivuxolimab in advanced cancers. With respect to the entire study: The costimulatory receptor OX40 (CD134) was targeted by ivuxolimab, a fully human IgG2 agonistic monoclonal antibody. Intravenous ivuxolimab was administered to patients every 2 weeks at six dose levels: 0.01, 0.1, 0.3, 1.5, 3 and 10 mg/kg. Among the approximately 54 dose-escalation patients, some 19 had hepatocellular carcinoma, around 15 melanoma, 9 renal cell carcinoma and 9 head and neck cancer. A male proportion of roughly 80% and a mean age of approximately 58 years, ranging from 23 to 79, were recorded for the dose-escalation cohort. Prior anti-PD-1, anti-PD-L1 or anti-CTLA-4 therapy was permitted, and about 40% of dose-escalation patients had received checkpoint inhibitors. Three dose-escalation patients achieved partial responses, one with hepatocellular carcinoma and two with cutaneous melanoma. The purpose of peripheral TCRbeta sequencing was to test whether ivuxolimab changed TCR sequence diversity and led to clonal T-cell expansion. The paper covers the monotherapy dose-escalation part of the phase I ivuxolimab trial, which included N of about 50 patients.

In the case of this clone: The antigen it binds to is not known. No clone much larger than this one lies a single base away; base qualities are absent.

Clipping removes 5 bases from V and 5 bases from J, with 7 as the unmatched junction base count. The CDR3 contains 15 residues, cysteine and phenylalanine counted. This entry keeps only the CDR3 DNA: 45 bases, framed from base 1. The germline V gene sets CDR1 to MNHEY and CDR2 to SVGAGI. The study at large found these results: Which antigens the clonally expanded peripheral T cells were specific for was not determined. Low levels of normalized T-cell clonal expansion were also shown by some nonresponding patients. Clonal expansion of both CD4+ and CD8+ blood T cells was observed from baseline to week 6 at doses 0.1 to 3.0 mg/kg. On average, CD8+ T cells showed more expanded clones than CD4+ T cells after ivuxolimab. Partial responders in the 0.1-3.0 mg/kg groups had among the lowest normalized peripheral clonal expansion, especially among CD8+ T cells.

Genomic DNA was isolated from the sorted cells so that the TCRbeta CDR3 region could be sequenced. TCRbeta CDR3 regions were sequenced using the immunoSEQ Assay. Drawn from immuneACCESS, this table holds only the in-frame rearrangements with V and J called that TCRdb kept. Clones are partly lost; checked studies trace under half to an unresolved V gene and leave the rest unexplained. Within this sample are more than 95,000 clones, with roughly 95% of them counted one time only. 0.15% to 0.2% of the sample lies in the top ten. Patients with autoimmune disease history or receiving systemic immunosuppression were excluded from the trial. Peripheral blood for TCR sequencing was collected from all dose cohorts at baseline, on cycle 4 day 1, and on cycle 7 day 1. Samples were obtained from an open-label, multicenter, first-in-human phase I dose-escalation trial of ivuxolimab. Adults with locally advanced or metastatic head and neck squamous cell, hepatocellular, melanoma or renal cell carcinoma were enrolled in the trial. Before TCR sequencing, CD4+ and CD8+ T cells were separately sorted from peripheral blood.

This sequence originates from an adult with an advanced solid tumor such as melanoma, head and neck, liver or kidney cancer. The chain couples TRBV6-5 to TRBJ2-2, with 8 middle bases fitting TRBD1. Material: CD4+ or CD8+ T cells sorted from blood, obtained in a trial of the OX40 agonist ivuxolimab. The CDR3 reads CASSGDRGRTGELFF. Here is the DNA: TGTGCCAGCAGTGGCGACAGGGGCCGGACCGGGGAGCTGTTTTTT.